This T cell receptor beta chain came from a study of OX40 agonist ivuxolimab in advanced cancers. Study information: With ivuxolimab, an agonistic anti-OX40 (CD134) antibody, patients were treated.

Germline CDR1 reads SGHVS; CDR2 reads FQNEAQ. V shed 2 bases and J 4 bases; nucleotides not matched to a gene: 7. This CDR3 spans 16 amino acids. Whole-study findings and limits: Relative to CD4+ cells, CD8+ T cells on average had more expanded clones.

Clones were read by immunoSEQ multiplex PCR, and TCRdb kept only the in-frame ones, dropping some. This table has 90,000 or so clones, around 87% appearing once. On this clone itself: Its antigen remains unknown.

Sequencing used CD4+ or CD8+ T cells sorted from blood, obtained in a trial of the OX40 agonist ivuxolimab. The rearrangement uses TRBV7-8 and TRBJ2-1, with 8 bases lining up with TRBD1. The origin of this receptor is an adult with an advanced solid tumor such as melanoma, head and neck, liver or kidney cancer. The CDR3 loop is CASSLTGRGLYNEQFF. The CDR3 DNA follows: TGTGCCAGCAGCTTAACAGGCAGGGGGCTTTACAATGAGCAGTTCTTC.